The present entry profiles one T cell receptor (beta chain) with its context. Its antigen remains unidentified. This entry comes from a study of T cells in Graves' hyperthyroidism and ophthalmopathy. General observations from the study: Peripheral blood also featured most of the thyroid clonotypes expanded above 0.001.

Amplification of TCR beta CDR3 regions used RNA as the template. RT-PCR in the first round (using the HTBI primer set) targeted the TCR CDR3. TCRdb redid the calling of the multiplex PCR reads with MiXCR, one entry per CDR3 protein. The sample has approximately 620,000 distinct CDR3 sequences, about 15% seen once. CDR1 and CDR2 (germline): DFQATT, SNEGSKA (reference sequence). The CDR3 covers 13 residues. Trimming cost V 5 bases and J 1 base, with 11 bases left between them. The TCR was taken from a woman aged 25 to 39 with Graves' hyperthyroidism that later progressed to Graves' ophthalmopathy. The source material was blood. The chain uses TRBV20-1 and TRBJ1-1; no clear D. The CDR3 region is CSAPGVGNTEAFF. The CDR3 DNA reads as TGCAGTGCTCCCGGGGTGGGGAACACTGAAGCTTTCTTT.